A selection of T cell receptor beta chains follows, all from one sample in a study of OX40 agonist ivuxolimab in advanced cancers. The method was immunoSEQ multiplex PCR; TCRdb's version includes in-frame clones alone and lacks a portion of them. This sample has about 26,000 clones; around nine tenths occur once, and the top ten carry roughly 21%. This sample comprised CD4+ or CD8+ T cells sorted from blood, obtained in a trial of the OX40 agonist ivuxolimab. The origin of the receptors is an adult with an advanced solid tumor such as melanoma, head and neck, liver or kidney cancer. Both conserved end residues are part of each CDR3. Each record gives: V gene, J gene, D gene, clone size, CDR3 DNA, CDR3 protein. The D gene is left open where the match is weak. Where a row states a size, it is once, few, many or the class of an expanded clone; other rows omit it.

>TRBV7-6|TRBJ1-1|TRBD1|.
TGTGCCAGCAGCTTGGGACAGCGGACTGAAGCTTTCTTT
CASSLGQRTEAFF
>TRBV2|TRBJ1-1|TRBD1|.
TGTGCCAGCGGGGACAGGGTGCGTCGGGCTGAAGCTTTCTTT
CASGDRVRRAEAFF
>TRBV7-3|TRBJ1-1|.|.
TGTGCCAGCAGCTTACTAGGAGGGAACACTGAAGCTTTCTTT
CASSLLGGNTEAFF
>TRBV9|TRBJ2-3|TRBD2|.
TGTGCCAGCAGCGGACGTTTTTGGGCGGGGGAAACAGATACGCAGTATTTT
CASSGRFWAGETDTQYF
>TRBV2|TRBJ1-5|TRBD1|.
TGTGCCAGCAGTGACTCGACAGGGCCTCAGCCCCAGCATTTT
CASSDSTGPQPQHF
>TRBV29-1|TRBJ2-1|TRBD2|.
TGCAGCGCGGGGGGCGGGAGGATTGGCAATGAGCAGTTCTTC
CSAGGGRIGNEQFF
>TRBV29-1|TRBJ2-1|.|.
TGCAGCGTTGAAGACAGGTACAATGAGCAGTTCTTC
CSVEDRYNEQFF
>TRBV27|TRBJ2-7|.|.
TGTGCCAGCAACACAGGTGGACCAGGCTCCTACGAGCAGTACTTC
CASNTGGPGSYEQYF
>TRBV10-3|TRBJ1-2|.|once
TGTGCCATCAGTGAGTCGATCGGGATGCCCTATGGCTACACCTTC
CAISESIGMPYGYTF
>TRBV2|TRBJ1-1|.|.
TGTGCCAGCAGTGAAAGTAGTGAAGCTTTCTTT
CASSESSEAFF
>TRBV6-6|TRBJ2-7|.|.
TGTGCCAGCAGTCCGGGGTCCACCTACGAGCAGTACTTC
CASSPGSTYEQYF
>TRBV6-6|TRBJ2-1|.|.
TGTGCCAGCAGTTACACCCGGCCTTCGGGTAATGAGCAGTTCTTC
CASSYTRPSGNEQFF
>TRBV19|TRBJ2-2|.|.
TGTGCCAGTAACGTTGGTACCGGGGAGCTGTTTTTT
CASNVGTGELFF
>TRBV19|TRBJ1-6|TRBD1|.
TGTGCCAGTAGCCAAACTCGCAGGGGGCTGGGTTCACCCCTCCACTTT
CASSQTRRGLGSPLHF
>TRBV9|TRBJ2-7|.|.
TGTGCCAGCAGCCCCCTCCCGGGGACAACCTACGAGCAGTACTTC
CASSPLPGTTYEQYF
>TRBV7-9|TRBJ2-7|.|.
TGTGCCAGCAGCTTAGGTACAAACGAGCAGTACTTC
CASSLGTNEQYF
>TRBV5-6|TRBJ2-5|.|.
TGTGCCAGCAGCTACTTGGAGACCCAGTACTTC
CASSYLETQYF
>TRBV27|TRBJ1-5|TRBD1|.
TGTGCCAGCAGTTTATCGTGGGACAGGGGACCCAATCAGCCCCAGCATTTT
CASSLSWDRGPNQPQHF
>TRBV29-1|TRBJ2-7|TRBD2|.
TGCAGCGTGGGACTAGCGGGCGAGCAGTACTTC
CSVGLAGEQYF
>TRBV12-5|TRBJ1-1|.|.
TGTGCTAGTGGTTTGGTACTCGCCGAAACTTTCTTT
CASGLVLAETFF
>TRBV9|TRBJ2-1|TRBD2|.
TGTGCCAGCAGCGTAGTGGCGGGGGGGCAAAATGAGCAGTTCTTC
CASSVVAGGQNEQFF
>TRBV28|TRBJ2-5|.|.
TGTGCCAGCAGTTTAATCGGGGGCGCCCCAGAGACCCAGTACTTC
CASSLIGGAPETQYF
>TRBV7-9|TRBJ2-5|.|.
TGTGCCAGCAGCGACTCAGCGGACAGCCAAGAGACCCAGTACTTC
CASSDSADSQETQYF
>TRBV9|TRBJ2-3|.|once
TGTGCCAGCAGCGTAGGGGGGACCCCTGTCACAGATACGCAGTATTTT
CASSVGGTPVTDTQYF
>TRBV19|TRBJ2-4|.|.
TGTGCCAGTAGTATTCGGGCTAGGAGGACGGGAAACGCCAAAAACATTCAGTACTTC
CASSIRARRTGNAKNIQYF
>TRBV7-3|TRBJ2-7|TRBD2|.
TGTGCCAGCAGCTCTAGCGGGAGCTCCTACGAGCAGTACTTC
CASSSSGSSYEQYF
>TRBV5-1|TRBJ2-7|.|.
TGTGCCAGCTTTCCCCAGGACGGAGGCTACGAGCAGTACTTC
CASFPQDGGYEQYF
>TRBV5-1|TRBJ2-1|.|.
TGCGCCAGCAGCTTGGCCTCGAGCTCCTACAATGAGCAGTTCTTC
CASSLASSSYNEQFF
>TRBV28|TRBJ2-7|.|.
TGTGCCAGCAGTTTATCTCTGAACGAGCAGTACTTC
CASSLSLNEQYF
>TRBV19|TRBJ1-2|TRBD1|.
TGTGCCATTGGACAGGGCCATGGCTACACCTTC
CAIGQGHGYTF
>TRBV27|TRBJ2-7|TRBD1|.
TGTGCCAGCGGACTACAGGGGGTTTCACCCTACGAGCAGTACTTC
CASGLQGVSPYEQYF
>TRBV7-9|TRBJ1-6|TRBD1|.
TGTGCGGCAGCCGTGGACAGGGCCAATTCACCCCTCCACTTT
CAAAVDRANSPLHF
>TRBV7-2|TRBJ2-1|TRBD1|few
TGTGCCAGCACCCCCCCCGGACAGGGTTGGAATGAGCAGTTCTTC
CASTPPGQGWNEQFF
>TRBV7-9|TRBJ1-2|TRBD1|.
TGTGCCAGCAGCTCAAGGCCGACAGGGAGTGGTGGTGGCTACACCTTC
CASSSRPTGSGGGYTF
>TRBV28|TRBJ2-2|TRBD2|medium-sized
TGTGCCAGCAGTTCCGGAACCAGACTAGCGGGAACCGGGGAGCTGTTTTTT
CASSSGTRLAGTGELFF
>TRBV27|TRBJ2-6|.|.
TGTGCCAGCTACACTAGGGCCTCTGGGGCCAACGTCCTGACTTTC
CASYTRASGANVLTF
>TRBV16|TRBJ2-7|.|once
TGTGCCAGCAGCCAACCGCAACCGGGGGCGATCTACGAGCAGTACTTC
CASSQPQPGAIYEQYF
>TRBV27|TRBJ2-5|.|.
TGTGCCAGCAGTTTATGGGCGGGACCCCAAGAGACCCAGTACTTC
CASSLWAGPQETQYF
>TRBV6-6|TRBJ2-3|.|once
TGTGCCAGCAGCATAACCCCTACAGGTAGCCTAGATACGCAGTATTTT
CASSITPTGSLDTQYF
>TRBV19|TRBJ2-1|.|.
TGTGCCAGTAGTACAACCGGGGCCTACAATGAGCAGTTCTTC
CASSTTGAYNEQFF
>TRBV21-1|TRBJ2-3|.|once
TGTGCCGGCAAACAGGGTTCGCGCGCAGATACGCAGTATTTT
CAGKQGSRADTQYF